This TCR beta chain was captured by sequencing in a study of blood T cell repertoires in COVID-19. Original processing methods: Estimation of nucleated cell counts was performed using reference gene primer amplification. Sequenced by immunoSEQ multiplex PCR; TCRdb stores in-frame clones only, minus some. Clonal size and the V and J genes are those of that table, whereas D and trimming came from the DNA. Here the sample spans approximately 87,000 clones, around 80% being singletons. This clone appeared once. The germline V and J ends were trimmed by 2 bases and 5 bases, with 15 bases remaining between them. This CDR3 is built from 16 residues. Germline CDR1 is KGHDR and CDR2 is SFDVKD.

The TCR sequence derives from a woman older than 75 with acute or convalescent COVID-19. The chain combines TRBV24-1 with TRBJ2-1; weak D call: TRBD1 (6 bases). The sequenced sample consisted of peripheral blood. The CDR3 is CATSDSGQGIHNEQFF. CDR3 bases: TGTGCCACCAGTGATTCGGGGCAGGGGATACACAATGAGCAGTTCTTC.